This TCR beta chain is from a study of regulatory T cells in long-lasting Graves disease (dated by TCRdb to about 2021). In the study overall: Antithyroid drugs had been taken for less than 3 months by newly diagnosed Graves' disease patients. Patients with persistent Graves' disease were compared with patients with newly diagnosed Graves' disease using TCR sequencing and RNA sequencing of peripheral blood. The study was conducted in China and was registered as a clinical trial. A total of roughly 35 samples underwent TCR sequencing: about 13 from persistent and around 20 from newly diagnosed Graves' disease patients.

Receptor amplification or capture employed multiplex PCR. The sample was run on an Illumina HiSeq 4000. To build TCR beta libraries, CDR3 regions were amplified by Arm-PCR using iRepertoire HTBI primers. Before sequencing, the PCR products underwent gel purification. Under the source paper's analysis protocol: Gene usage analysis of CDR3 amino acid clonotypes relied on the approximately 62 TRBV and 14 TRBJ segments identified across samples. Filtered high-quality paired reads were merged into contigs using COPE and FqMerger. Contigs were aligned with BLAST to IMGT TRBV, TRBD and TRBJ reference genes, and CDR3 was defined per IMGT. Any clonotype with a frequency above 0.1% was classified as a highly expanded clone. Shannon entropy was used to measure repertoire diversity, and the Gini coefficient was used to measure V-J evenness. Clonotypes shared by more than one individual were considered public. TCRdb took the public reads, trimmed them with fastp at Q25, ran MiXCR for clone calling and kept in-frame beta chains. Rows matching on CDR3 protein sequence are summarized as one entry with the most common DNA and genes. TCRdb's processing, not the authors' own work, is the source of the V and J calls. The sample data list 400,000 to 450,000 distinct CDR3 sequences, and 14% to 15% of these were observed just once. 15% to 20% of the sample is taken by the ten largest.

The CDR3, cysteine through phenylalanine, is 16 amino acids long. CDR3 DNA is the only sequence kept; it has 48 bases, read in frame from the first base. Between the V and J ends, shortened by 1 base and 2 bases respectively, the junction contains 12 bases. CDR1 and CDR2 are read off the germline V gene as SGHTA and FQGNSA. Points the paper makes about the study in general: Sequencing and analysis were restricted to the TCR beta chain. TRBV28, TRBJ1-2 and TRBJ2-5 were preferentially used in persistent disease, while TRBV20-1 and TRBJ2-1 were favored in newly diagnosed disease. Because the primary lesion, thyroid tissue, could not be accessed, the study looked at peripheral blood alone. Patients with persistent disease shared more public clonotypes (around 2,500) than newly diagnosed patients did (approximately 990). Compared with newly diagnosed patients, patients with persistent Graves' disease had lower TCR Shannon entropy and fewer highly expanded clones, which suggests clonal expansion. The small sample size was acknowledged by the authors as a limitation that may reduce accuracy.

As to this clonotype: What this receptor recognizes is not known. No quality values exist for individual bases; no much larger clone is one base distant.

The time point label here, explained by the study, means: newly diagnosed GD, antithyroid drugs for less than 3 months. RNA was extracted from PBMCs in TRIzol for both TCR sequencing and RNA sequencing. The diagnosis of Graves' disease followed American Thyroid Association guidelines. Recruitment of patients was carried out at an endocrinology department in Xi'an, China. From each patient, nine milliliters of peripheral blood was collected into an EDTA anticoagulant tube. Ficoll Paque Plus density gradient separation was used to isolate PBMCs, and no additional T cell sorting was done. RNA quality was checked with an Agilent 2100 Bioanalyzer and agarose gel, and concentration with a NanoDrop 2000. A further study also used this sample, focusing on T cells in Graves' hyperthyroidism and ophthalmopathy. As described in the second report: Stable Graves' hyperthyroidism was defined as no progression to ophthalmopathy during 18 months of follow-up. The hyperthyroidism patients were between 18 and 65 years old and newly diagnosed, with a disease duration of less than 2 months. Exclusion was applied to patients with uncontrolled infections, other autoimmune diseases, pregnancy or lactation. Diagnoses relied on clinical symptoms, serum thyroxine and TRAb, thyroid ultrasound and orbital computed tomography. A first-round RT-PCR of the TCR CDR3 used the HTBI primer set with the Qiagen OneStep RT-PCR kit. Most expanded thyroid clonotypes (frequency above 0.001) were also detected in blood, a finding suggesting that blood repertoires may reflect thyroid immune responses. In cross-validation, a model built on a 13 V-J signature told ophthalmopathy apart from stable hyperthyroidism with 85% to 90% sensitivity and around 83% specificity, and in testing the same model reached 80%/75%. In validation, progression to ophthalmopathy was predicted by the model with more than 65% sensitivity and under 85% specificity, a median of roughly six months before onset. To identify TCR V-J signatures that set the groups apart, the researchers used a discovery cohort of 100 or so patients, made up of 43 with Graves' ophthalmopathy and 55 to 65 with stable Graves' hyperthyroidism. Prospective prediction of ophthalmopathy was tested in an independent validation cohort consisting of some 18 hyperthyroidism patients and some 15 patients who later progressed to ophthalmopathy. The roughly 94 discovery patients were randomly split 7:3 into training and test sets. Thyroid tissue and blood T-cell repertoires from about 6 Graves' hyperthyroidism patients were also compared in the study. Following sampling, methimazole starting at 30 mg daily was given to hyperthyroidism patients, and high-dose intravenous methylprednisolone was given to ophthalmopathy patients. Libraries were constructed in a second round of multiplex PCR, after which size selection and purification were carried out. Sequencing of the libraries was done on an Illumina HiSeq2000 using paired-end 100 bp reads. SOAPnuke was used to process the raw data, with reads discarded if the reads contained adapters or uncalled bases, had a mean Phred below 15, or lacked an exact constant-primer or identifier match. COPE v1.2.5 was used to merge the high-quality paired reads, and each unique nucleotide sequence was defined as a clonotype. Clonotypes were aligned to IMGT TRBV, TRBD and TRBJ reference segments using MiTCR v1.1. Only V-J combinations with frequency above 0.0001, covering 99% to 99.2% of repertoires, were analysed. A TCS score was defined as the ratio of F50 (clonal expansion) to E x V (chaos), with BLOSUM62-based TCRdist applied between CDR3 peptides within each V-J. Welch's t-statistics and random forest reduced roughly 530 V-J features to 10 to 15, which were used in a naive Bayes classifier (R e1071). No statistical method was used to set the sample size in advance, and investigators knew the group allocation. The paper describes TCR Vbeta CDR3 sequencing of 135 peripheral blood samples, made up of fewer than 50 ophthalmopathy patients, over 70 hyperthyroidism patients and some 17 progressor patients.

This clonotype originated in a woman aged 30 to 39 with Graves disease. Donor details come from another sample of the same person, matched by shared clones. The sample was peripheral blood mononuclear cells (PBMCs), taken at new diagnosis, from a patient treated with antithyroid drugs. The chain is made from TRBV7-2 and TRBJ2-1, with the D call perhaps TRBD1 or TRBD2, as 5 bases match in each case. The CDR3 protein sequence reads: CASSLGGGSPYNEQFF. The DNA sequence follows: TGTGCCAGCAGCTTAGGGGGCGGGTCCCCCTACAATGAGCAGTTCTTC.